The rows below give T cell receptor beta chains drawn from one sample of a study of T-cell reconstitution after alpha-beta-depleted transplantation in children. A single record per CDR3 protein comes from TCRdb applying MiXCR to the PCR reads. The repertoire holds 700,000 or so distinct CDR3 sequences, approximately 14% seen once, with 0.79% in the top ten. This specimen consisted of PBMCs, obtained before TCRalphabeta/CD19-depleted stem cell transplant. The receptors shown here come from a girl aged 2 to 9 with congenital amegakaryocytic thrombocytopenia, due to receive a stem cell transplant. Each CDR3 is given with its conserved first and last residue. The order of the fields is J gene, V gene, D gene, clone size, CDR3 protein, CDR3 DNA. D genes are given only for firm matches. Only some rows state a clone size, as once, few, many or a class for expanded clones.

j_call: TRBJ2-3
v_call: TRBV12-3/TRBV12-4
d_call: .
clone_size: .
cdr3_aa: CASSHRISTDTQYF
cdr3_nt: TGTGCCAGCAGTCATAGGATAAGCACAGATACGCAGTATTTT

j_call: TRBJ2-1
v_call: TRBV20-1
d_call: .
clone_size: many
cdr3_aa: CSARLVGNEQFF
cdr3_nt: TGCAGTGCTCGCCTTGTGGGGAATGAGCAGTTCTTC

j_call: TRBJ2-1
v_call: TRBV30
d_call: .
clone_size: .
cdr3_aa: CAWSVGGLWYEQFF
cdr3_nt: TGTGCCTGGAGTGTCGGGGGGCTATGGTATGAGCAGTTCTTC

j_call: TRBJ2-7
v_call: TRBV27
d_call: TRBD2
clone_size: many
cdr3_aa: CASSWGLAGTYEQYF
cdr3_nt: TGTGCCAGCAGTTGGGGACTAGCGGGGACCTACGAGCAGTACTTC

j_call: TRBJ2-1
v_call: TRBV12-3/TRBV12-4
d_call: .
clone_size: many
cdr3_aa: CASSLGGESYNEQFF
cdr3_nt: TGTGCCAGCAGTTTAGGGGGAGAGAGCTACAATGAGCAGTTCTTC

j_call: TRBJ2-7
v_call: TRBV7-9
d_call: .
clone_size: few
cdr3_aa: CASGARGSYEQYF
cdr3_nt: TGTGCCAGCGGAGCAAGGGGGTCCTACGAGCAGTACTTC

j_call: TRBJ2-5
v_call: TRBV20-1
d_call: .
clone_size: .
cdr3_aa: CSAVDLLSAQETQYF
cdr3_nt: TGCAGTGCTGTCGACCTGTTGAGCGCGCAAGAGACCCAGTACTTC

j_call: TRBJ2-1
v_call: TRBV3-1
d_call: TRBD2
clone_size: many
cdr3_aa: CASSPGLLYNEQFF
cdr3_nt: TGTGCCAGCAGCCCGGGACTACTCTACAATGAGCAGTTCTTC

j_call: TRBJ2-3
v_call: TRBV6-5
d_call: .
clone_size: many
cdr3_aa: CASSYLASPDTQYF
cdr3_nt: TGTGCCAGCAGTTACTTAGCCTCACCAGATACGCAGTATTTT

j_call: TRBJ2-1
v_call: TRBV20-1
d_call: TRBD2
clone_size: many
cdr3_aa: CSAPLGPFSGGPYEQFF
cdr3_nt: TGCAGTGCTCCCCTCGGCCCATTTTCGGGAGGGCCTTATGAGCAGTTCTTC

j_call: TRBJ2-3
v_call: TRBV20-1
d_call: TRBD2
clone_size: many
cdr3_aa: CSALVPSGRWDTQYF
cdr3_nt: TGCAGTGCTCTGGTCCCTAGCGGGAGGTGGGATACGCAGTATTTT

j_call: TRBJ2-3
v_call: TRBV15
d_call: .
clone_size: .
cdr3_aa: CATSRVGVSSTDTQYF
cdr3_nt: TGTGCCACCAGCAGAGTGGGGGTCAGTAGCACAGATACGCAGTATTTT

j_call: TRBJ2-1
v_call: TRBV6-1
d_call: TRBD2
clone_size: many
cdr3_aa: CASSEAYSLAGVGNEQFF
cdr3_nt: TGTGCCAGCAGTGAAGCCTACTCATTAGCGGGAGTCGGTAATGAGCAGTTCTTC

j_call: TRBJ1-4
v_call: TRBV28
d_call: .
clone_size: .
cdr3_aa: CASSLRQANEKLFF
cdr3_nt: TGTGCCAGCAGTCTTAGACAAGCTAATGAAAAACTGTTTTTT

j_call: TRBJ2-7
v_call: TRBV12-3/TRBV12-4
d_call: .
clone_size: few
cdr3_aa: CASRDETGSSYEQYF
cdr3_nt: TGTGCCAGCAGAGACGAGACAGGTAGCTCCTACGAGCAGTACTTC

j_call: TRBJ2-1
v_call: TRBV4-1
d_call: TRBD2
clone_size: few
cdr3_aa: CASSLGLAGSGEQFF
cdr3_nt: TGCGCCAGCAGCCTGGGACTAGCGGGATCGGGTGAGCAGTTCTTC

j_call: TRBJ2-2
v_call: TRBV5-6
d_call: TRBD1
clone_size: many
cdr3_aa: CASSLAGTGDTGELFF
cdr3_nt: TGTGCCAGCAGCTTGGCCGGGACAGGGGACACCGGGGAGCTGTTTTTT

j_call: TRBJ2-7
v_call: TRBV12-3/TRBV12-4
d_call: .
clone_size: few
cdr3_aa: CASSSVDRLPRWEQYF
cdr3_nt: TGTGCCAGCAGTTCCGTGGACAGACTACCCCGCTGGGAGCAGTACTTC

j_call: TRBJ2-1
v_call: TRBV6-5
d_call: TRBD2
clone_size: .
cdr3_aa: CASSYLSGRRNEQFF
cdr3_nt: TGTGCCAGCAGTTACCTTAGCGGGAGAAGGAATGAGCAGTTCTTC

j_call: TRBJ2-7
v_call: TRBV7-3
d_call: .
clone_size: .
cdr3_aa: CASSVDGASSLEQYF
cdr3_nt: TGTGCCAGCAGCGTAGACGGGGCCTCGTCGTTAGAGCAGTACTTC

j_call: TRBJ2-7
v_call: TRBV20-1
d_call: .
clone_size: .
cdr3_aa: CSARVSGSPYEQYF
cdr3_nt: TGCAGTGCTAGAGTTTCTGGCAGCCCCTACGAGCAGTACTTC

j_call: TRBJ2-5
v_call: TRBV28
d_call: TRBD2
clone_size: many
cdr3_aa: CASSSGSRETQYF
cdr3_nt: TGTGCCAGTTCTAGCGGGAGTAGAGAGACCCAGTACTTC

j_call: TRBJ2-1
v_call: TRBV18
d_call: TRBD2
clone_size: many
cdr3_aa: CASSPPGLAVRSSYNEQFF
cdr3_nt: TGTGCCAGCTCACCGCCGGGACTAGCGGTTCGTAGCTCCTACAATGAGCAGTTCTTC

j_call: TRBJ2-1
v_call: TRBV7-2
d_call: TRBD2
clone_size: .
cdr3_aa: CASSSSGRAFWEQFF
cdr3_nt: TGTGCCAGCAGCTCTAGCGGGAGGGCTTTCTGGGAGCAGTTCTTC

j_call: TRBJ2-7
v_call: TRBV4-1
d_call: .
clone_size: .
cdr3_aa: CASSQDQRSSYEQYF
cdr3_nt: TGCGCCAGCAGCCAAGATCAGCGGAGCTCCTACGAGCAGTACTTC

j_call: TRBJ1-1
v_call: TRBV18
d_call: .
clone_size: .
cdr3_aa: CASSPILNTEAFF
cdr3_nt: TGTGCCAGCTCACCAATCCTGAACACTGAAGCTTTCTTT

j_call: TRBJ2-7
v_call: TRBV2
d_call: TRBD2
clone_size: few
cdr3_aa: CAIRTSGIEQYF
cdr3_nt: TGTGCCATTAGGACTAGCGGGATCGAGCAGTACTTC

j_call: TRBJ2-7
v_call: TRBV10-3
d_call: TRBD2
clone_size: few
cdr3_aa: CAISGGLAGTERVEQYF
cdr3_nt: TGTGCCATCAGTGGTGGACTAGCGGGAACCGAAAGGGTCGAGCAGTACTTC

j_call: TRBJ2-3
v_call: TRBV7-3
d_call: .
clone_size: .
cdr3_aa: CASSFSREIDTQYF
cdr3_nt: TGTGCCAGCAGCTTTTCGCGGGAAATAGATACGCAGTATTTT

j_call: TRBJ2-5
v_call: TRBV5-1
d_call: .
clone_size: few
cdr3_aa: CASKGRVGETQYF
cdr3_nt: TGCGCCAGCAAGGGTAGGGTCGGAGAGACCCAGTACTTC

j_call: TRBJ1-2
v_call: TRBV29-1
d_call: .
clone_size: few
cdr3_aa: CSVDPENGGYTF
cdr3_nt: TGCAGCGTTGATCCGGAGAACGGGGGCTACACCTTC

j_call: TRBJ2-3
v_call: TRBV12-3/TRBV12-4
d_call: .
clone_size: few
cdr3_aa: CASSLNLPRLADTQYF
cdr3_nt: TGTGCCAGCAGTCTCAATTTACCAAGACTGGCAGATACGCAGTATTTT

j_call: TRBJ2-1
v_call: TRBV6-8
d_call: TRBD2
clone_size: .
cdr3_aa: CAAQGSGRAIGSYNEQFF
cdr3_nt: TGTGCCGCTCAGGGGAGCGGGAGAGCTATAGGTTCCTACAATGAGCAGTTCTTC

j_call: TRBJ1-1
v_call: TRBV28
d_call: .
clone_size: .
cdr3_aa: CASSFQWAITTEAFF
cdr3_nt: TGTGCCAGCAGTTTTCAGTGGGCGATCACCACTGAAGCTTTCTTT

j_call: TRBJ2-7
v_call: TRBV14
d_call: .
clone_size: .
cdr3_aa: CASSQFPFLGGALTYEQYF
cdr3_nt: TGTGCCAGCAGCCAATTTCCATTTTTGGGGGGCGCATTAACCTACGAGCAGTACTTC

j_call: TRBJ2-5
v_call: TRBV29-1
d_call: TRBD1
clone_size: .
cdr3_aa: CSTRPGGQATETQYF
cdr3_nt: TGCAGCACACGACCCGGGGGACAGGCGACAGAGACCCAGTACTTC

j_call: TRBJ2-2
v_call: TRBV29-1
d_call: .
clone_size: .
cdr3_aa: CSVVSDPSGELFF
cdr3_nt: TGCAGCGTTGTCAGCGATCCTTCCGGGGAGCTGTTTTTT

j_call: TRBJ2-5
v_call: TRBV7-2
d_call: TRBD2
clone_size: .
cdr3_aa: CASSLADGGDQYF
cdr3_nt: TGTGCCAGCAGCTTAGCGGACGGGGGGGATCAGTACTTC

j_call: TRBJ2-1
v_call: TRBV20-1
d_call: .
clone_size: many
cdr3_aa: CSARETTLEGDEQFF
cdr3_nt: TGCAGTGCTAGAGAAACTACCCTAGAGGGCGATGAGCAGTTCTTC

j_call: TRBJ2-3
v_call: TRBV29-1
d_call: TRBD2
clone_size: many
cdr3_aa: CSVESGSLDTQYF
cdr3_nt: TGCAGCGTTGAGAGCGGGAGTCTCGATACGCAGTATTTT

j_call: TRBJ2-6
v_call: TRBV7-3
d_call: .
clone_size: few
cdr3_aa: CASSPHTRLPYSGANVLTF
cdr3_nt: TGTGCCAGCAGCCCTCATACTCGCCTACCTTATTCTGGGGCCAACGTCCTGACTTTC

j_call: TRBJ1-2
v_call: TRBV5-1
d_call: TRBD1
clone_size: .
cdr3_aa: CASRQGQGSGYTF
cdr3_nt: TGCGCCAGCAGGCAGGGACAGGGAAGTGGCTACACCTTC

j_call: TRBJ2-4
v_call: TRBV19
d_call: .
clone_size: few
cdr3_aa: CASSITGSGNIQYF
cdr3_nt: TGTGCCAGTAGTATTACAGGGAGCGGGAACATTCAGTACTTC

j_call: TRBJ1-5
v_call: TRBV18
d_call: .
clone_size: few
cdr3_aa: CASSSSQNQPQHF
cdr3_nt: TGTGCCAGCTCATCCTCCCAGAATCAGCCCCAGCATTTT

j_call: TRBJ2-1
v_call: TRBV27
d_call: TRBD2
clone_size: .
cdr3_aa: CASMGLAVHEQFF
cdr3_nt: TGTGCCAGCATGGGACTAGCGGTTCATGAGCAGTTCTTC

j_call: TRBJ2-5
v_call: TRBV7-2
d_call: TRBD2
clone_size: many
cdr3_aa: CASSLTSGRGETQYF
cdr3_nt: TGTGCCAGCAGCCTGACTAGCGGGAGAGGAGAGACCCAGTACTTC

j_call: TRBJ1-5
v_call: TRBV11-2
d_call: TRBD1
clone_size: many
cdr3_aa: CATRTGEDQPQHF
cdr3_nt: TGTGCCACGAGGACAGGGGAGGATCAGCCCCAGCATTTT

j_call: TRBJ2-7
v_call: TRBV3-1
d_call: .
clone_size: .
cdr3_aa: CASSPRAVTYEQYF
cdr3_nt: TGTGCCAGCAGCCCCCGAGCTGTGACCTACGAGCAGTACTTC

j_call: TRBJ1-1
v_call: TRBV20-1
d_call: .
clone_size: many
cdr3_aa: CSARTEAFF
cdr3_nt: TGCAGTGCCCGCACTGAAGCTTTCTTT

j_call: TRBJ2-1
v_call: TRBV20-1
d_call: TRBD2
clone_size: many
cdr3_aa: CSARHRGTSGIFAEQFF
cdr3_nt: TGCAGTGCCCGACACCGAGGGACTAGCGGGATCTTCGCTGAGCAGTTCTTC

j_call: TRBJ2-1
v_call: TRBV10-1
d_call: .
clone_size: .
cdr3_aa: CASSELKDSYNEQFF
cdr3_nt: TGCGCCAGCAGTGAGCTCAAGGACTCCTACAATGAGCAGTTCTTC

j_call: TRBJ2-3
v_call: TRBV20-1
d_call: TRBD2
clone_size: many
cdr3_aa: CSARAGRVTDTQYF
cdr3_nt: TGCAGTGCTAGAGCTGGGAGGGTCACAGATACGCAGTATTTT

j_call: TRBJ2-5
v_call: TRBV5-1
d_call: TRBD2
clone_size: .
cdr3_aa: CASSLSLAGFVETQYF
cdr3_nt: TGCGCCAGCAGCCTGTCACTAGCGGGGTTTGTGGAGACCCAGTACTTC

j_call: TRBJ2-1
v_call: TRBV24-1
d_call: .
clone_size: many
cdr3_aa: CATSFLYEQFF
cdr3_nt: TGTGCCACCAGTTTTTTGTATGAGCAGTTCTTC

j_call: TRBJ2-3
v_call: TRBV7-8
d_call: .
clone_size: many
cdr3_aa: CASSLGVRSTDTQYF
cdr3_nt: TGTGCCAGCAGCTTAGGAGTACGCAGCACAGATACGCAGTATTTT

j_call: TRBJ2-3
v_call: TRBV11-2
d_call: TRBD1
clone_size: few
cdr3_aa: CASSFSVLVMSGTGTDTQYF
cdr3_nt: TGTGCCAGCAGCTTTAGTGTTTTAGTAATGTCGGGGACAGGGACGGATACGCAGTATTTT

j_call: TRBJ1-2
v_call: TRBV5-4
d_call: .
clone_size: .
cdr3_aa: CASSLTTQWDYGYTF
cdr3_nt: TGTGCCAGCAGCTTAACCACTCAATGGGACTATGGCTACACCTTC

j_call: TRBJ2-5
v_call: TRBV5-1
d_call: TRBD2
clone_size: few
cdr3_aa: CASGRGRAGVETQYF
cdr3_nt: TGCGCCAGCGGCCGAGGGAGAGCGGGGGTTGAGACCCAGTACTTC

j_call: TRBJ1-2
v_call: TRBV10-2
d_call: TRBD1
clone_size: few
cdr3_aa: CASSSGQGQMGYTF
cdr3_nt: TGCGCCAGCAGCTCCGGACAGGGGCAGATGGGCTACACCTTC

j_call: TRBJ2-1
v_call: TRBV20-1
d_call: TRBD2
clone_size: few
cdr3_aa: CSARELAGGGYEQFF
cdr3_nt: TGCAGTGCTAGAGAGCTAGCGGGGGGGGGTTATGAGCAGTTCTTC